This T cell receptor (beta chain) came from a study of T cell repertoires in cytomegalovirus infection. The wider study: Selected CMV epitopes included recently identified HLA-C-restricted ones as well as well-studied HLA-B-restricted ones. Based on public TCR beta signatures, there were indications of CMV infection and of a matching HLA type. Findings and caveats of the study: Across the ex vivo response, the dominant clonotypes were HLA-C-restricted CMV-specific TCR beta clonotypes.

CDR3 length equals 14 residues. Trimming removed 0 bases at V and 6 bases at J, with 13 bases between. Germline V gene sequence: CDR1 SGHRS, CDR2 YFSETQ. TCRdb itself ran the reads through MiXCR, one entry per CDR3 protein. This repertoire shows about 360,000 distinct CDR3 sequences, roughly 36% found once; its top ten account for approximately 13%. This clonotype was seen a single time. Its antigen is not identified. The V and J genes are TRBV5-1 and TRBJ2-7; unclear D gene. This clonotype was obtained from a human donor in good health (CMV status not recorded). Some clones in this sample may be carry-over from other donors' samples. The sample was cultured PBMCs, taken from culture after CMV antigen stimulation. The CDR3 spells CASSLALGSPEQYV. The CDR3 DNA reads TGCGCCAGCAGCTTGGCTCTGGGTTCTCCCGAGCAGTACGTC.